This TCR beta chain was identified during a study of post-analysis software for immune sequencing data. Study context: Relapsing-remitting, secondary progressive and progressive-relapsing multiple sclerosis were all included among the disease courses.

This clonotype has only a few counts. The antigen remains unidentified. Unique molecular identifiers were carried by the TCR beta cDNA libraries. When about 0.95 to 10 million T cells were used, they gave roughly 500,000 cDNA molecules. TCRdb fed the PCR reads into MiXCR, producing one record per CDR3 protein. The sample consists of hundreds of thousands of distinct CDR3 sequences, around a third of them appearing once. This CDR3 has 14 residues. Deletions cut 5 bases from V and 0 bases from J, with 10 bases between. Study results and limitations: Patients with multiple sclerosis recorded significantly lower normalized Chao1 diversity than controls, the study found. Higher frequency in patients than in controls was seen for roughly five TRBV segments, with TRBV5-6, TRBV5-1 and TRBV20-1 among them. Samples from one preparation batch, clustered by F measure, grouped strongly together.

The receptor comes from a girl aged 10 to 17 with multiple sclerosis. The source material was blood. This chain uses TRBV12-3 or TRBV12-4 with TRBJ1-1; no clear D gene. The CDR3 loop is CASSPWGLNTEAFF. CDR3 nucleotide sequence: TGTGCCAGCAGTCCATGGGGATTGAACACTGAAGCTTTCTTT.